This T cell receptor beta chain was sequenced for a study of blood T cell repertoires in COVID-19. Whole-study context: T cells, B-cell-depleted T cells, or PBMCs provided the cDNA or gDNA that served as material.

In assigning cohorts, the study relied on participant-reported clinical history. Per the authors' pipeline: Estimation of nucleated cell counts was performed using reference gene primer amplification. Produced via immunoSEQ multiplex PCR; TCRdb's table is partial and in-frame only. The V and J calls and clone size were taken over from that table, and D and trimming were inferred from the DNA. Among some 250,000 clones listed, just under 90% were seen once. Trimming removed 0 bases from V and 3 bases from J, with 11 bases in between. CDR3 size: 15 residues. Germline loops: CDR1 LNHNV, CDR2 YYDKDF (reference sequence).

The sequence derives from a woman younger than 45 with acute COVID-19. Sequences were obtained from PBMCs or T cells enriched from blood (not recorded which). The chain joins TRBV15 to TRBJ1-2; a weak D match, TRBD1 (5 bases). This CDR3 is CATSRDREAHYGYTF. In nucleotides, the CDR3 is TGTGCCACCAGCAGAGACAGGGAAGCCCACTATGGCTACACCTTC.